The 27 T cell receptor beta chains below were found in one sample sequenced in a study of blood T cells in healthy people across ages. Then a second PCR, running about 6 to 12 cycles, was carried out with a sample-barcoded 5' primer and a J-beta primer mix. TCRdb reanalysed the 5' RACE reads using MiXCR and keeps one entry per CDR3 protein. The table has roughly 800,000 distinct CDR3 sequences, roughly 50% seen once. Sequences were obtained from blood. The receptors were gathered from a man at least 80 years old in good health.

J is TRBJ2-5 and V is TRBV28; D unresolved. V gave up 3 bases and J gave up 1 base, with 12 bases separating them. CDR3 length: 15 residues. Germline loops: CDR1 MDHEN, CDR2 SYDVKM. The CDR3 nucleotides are TGTGCCAGCAGTTTTGTCGGTAGGGTCCAAGAGACCCAGTACTTC. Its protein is CASSFVGRVQETQYF.

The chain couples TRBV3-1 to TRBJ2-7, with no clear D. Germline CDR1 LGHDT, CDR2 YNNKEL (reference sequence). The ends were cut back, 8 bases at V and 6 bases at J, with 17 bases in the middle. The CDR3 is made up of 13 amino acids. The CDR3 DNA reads TGTGCCAGCGCTTCGTCGCGGACGGGCGAGCAGTACTTC. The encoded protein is CASASSRTGEQYF.

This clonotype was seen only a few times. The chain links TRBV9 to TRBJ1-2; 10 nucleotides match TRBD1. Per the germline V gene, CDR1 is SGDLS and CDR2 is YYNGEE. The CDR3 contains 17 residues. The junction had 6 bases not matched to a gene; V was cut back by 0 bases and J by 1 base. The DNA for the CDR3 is TGTGCCAGCAGCGTAGGATGGGGACAGGGGAGTAACTATGGCTACACCTTC. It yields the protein CASSVGWGQGSNYGYTF.

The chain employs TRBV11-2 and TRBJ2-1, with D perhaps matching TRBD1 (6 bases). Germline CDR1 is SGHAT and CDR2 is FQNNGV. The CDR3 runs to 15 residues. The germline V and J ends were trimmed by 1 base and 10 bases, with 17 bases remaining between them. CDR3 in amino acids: CASSLGDTPWGEQFF. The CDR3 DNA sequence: TGTGCCAGCAGCTTAGGGGACACCCCCTGGGGGGAGCAGTTCTTC. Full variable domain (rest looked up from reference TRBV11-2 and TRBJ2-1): EAGVAQSPRYKIIEKRQSVAFWCNPISGHATLYWYQQILGQGPKLLIQFQNNGVVDDSQLPKDRFSAERLKGVDSTLKIQPAKLEDSAVYLCASSLGDTPWGEQFFGPGTRLTVL.

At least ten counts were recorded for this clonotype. The CDR3 sequence: CASSLIGEQYF. Here the CDR3 DNA reads TGTGCCAGCAGCTTGATTGGGGAGCAGTACTTC. V gene TRBV7-9 combines with J gene TRBJ2-7; D unclear. The V gene's germline CDR1 is SEHNR and CDR2 FQNEAQ (reference sequence). Trimming removed 3 bases at V and 7 bases at J, with 7 bases between. The CDR3 length is 11 residues.

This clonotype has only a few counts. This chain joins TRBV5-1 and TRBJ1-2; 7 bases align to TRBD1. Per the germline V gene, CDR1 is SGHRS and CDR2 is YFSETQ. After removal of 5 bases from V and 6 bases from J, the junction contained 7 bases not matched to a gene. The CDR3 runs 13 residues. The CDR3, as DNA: TGCGCCAGCAGAGTAGGGACAGCGAATGGCTACACCTTC. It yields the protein CASRVGTANGYTF.

The CDR3 bases are TGTGCCAGCTCCAGGGGGCTAGGCGGCTACACCTTC. Its translation is CASSRGLGGYTF. The rearrangement joins TRBV12-3 or TRBV12-4 to TRBJ1-2; 8 bases agree with TRBD1. The CDR3 loop spans 12 amino acids. The V segment lost 8 bases and the J segment 8 bases; nucleotides outside the gene matches: 7.

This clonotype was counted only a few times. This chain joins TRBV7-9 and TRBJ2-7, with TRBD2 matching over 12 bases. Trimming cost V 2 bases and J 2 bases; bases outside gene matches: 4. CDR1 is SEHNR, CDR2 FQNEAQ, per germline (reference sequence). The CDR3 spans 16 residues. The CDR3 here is CASSLYTSGGTYEQYF. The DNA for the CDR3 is TGTGCCAGCAGCTTATATACTAGCGGGGGGACCTACGAGCAGTACTTC.

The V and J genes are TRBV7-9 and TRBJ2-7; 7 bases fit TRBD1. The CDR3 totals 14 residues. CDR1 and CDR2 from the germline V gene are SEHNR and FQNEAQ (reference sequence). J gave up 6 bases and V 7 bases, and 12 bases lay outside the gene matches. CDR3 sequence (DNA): TGTGCCAGCACCGAGACAGGGTTGGACTGCGAGCAGTACTTC. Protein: CASTETGLDCEQYF.

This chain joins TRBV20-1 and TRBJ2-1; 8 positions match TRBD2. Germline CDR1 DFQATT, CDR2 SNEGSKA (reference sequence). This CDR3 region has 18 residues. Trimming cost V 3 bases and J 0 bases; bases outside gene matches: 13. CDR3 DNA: TGCAGTGCTAGGCCCCTCGCGGGAGGTATTACCTCCTACAATGAGCAGTTCTTC. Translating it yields CSARPLAGGITSYNEQFF.

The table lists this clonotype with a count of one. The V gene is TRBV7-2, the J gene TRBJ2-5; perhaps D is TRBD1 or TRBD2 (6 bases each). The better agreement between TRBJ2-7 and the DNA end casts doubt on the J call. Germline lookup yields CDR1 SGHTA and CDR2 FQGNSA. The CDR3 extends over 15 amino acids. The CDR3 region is CASGATTRGGGEQYF. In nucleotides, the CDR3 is TGTGCCAGCGGCGCAACGACTAGAGGGGGAGGCGAGCAGTACTTC.

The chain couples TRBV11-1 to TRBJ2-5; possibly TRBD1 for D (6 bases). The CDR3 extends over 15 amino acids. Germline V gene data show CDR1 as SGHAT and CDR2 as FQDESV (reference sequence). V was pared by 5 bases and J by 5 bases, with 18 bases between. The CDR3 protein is CASSAQGVGSETQYF. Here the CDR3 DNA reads TGTGCCAGCAGCGCACAGGGTGTCGGTTCGGAGACCCAGTACTTC.

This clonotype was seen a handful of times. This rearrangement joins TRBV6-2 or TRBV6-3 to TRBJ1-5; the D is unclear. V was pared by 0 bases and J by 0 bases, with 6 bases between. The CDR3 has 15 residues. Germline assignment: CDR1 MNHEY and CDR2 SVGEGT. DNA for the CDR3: TGTGCCAGCAGTTACTCGACGAGTAGCAATCAGCCCCAGCATTTT. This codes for CASSYSTSSNQPQHF.

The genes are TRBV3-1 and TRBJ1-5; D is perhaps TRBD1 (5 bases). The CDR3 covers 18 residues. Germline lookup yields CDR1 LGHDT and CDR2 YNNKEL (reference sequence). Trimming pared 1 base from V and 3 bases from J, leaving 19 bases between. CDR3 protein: CASSQGWVGGTTNQPQHF. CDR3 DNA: TGTGCCAGCAGCCAAGGATGGGTGGGGGGGACTACCAATCAGCCCCAGCATTTT.

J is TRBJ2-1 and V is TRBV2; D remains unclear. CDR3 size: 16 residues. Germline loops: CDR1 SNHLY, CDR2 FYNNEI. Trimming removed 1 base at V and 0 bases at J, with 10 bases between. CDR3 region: CASSEGSQPSYNEQFF. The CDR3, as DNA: TGTGCCAGCAGTGAAGGTTCCCAGCCCTCCTACAATGAGCAGTTCTTC. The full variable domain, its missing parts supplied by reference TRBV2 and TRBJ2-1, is EPEVTQTPSHQVTQMGQEVILRCVPISNHLYFYWYRQILGQKVEFLVSFYNNEISEKSEIFDDQFSVERPDGSNFTLKIRSTKLEDSAMYFCASSEGSQPSYNEQFFGPGTRLTVL.

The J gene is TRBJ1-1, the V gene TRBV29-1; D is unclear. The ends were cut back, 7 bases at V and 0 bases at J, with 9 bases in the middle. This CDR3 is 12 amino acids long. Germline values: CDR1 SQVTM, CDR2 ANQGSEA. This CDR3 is CSGDRVNTEAFF. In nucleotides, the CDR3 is TGCAGCGGAGACCGAGTGAACACTGAAGCTTTCTTT.

Here the CDR3 reads CASSETTLRELSGANVLTF. The CDR3, as DNA: TGTGCCAGCAGTGAAACTACTCTGCGGGAACTCTCTGGGGCCAACGTCCTGACTTTC. The chain links TRBV6-1 to TRBJ2-6; TRBD2 is a possible D gene (6 bases). The CDR3 length is 19 residues. V lost 2 bases and J 0 bases, leaving 17 bases between the germline ends. CDR1 is MNHNS and CDR2 is SASEGT in the germline V gene.

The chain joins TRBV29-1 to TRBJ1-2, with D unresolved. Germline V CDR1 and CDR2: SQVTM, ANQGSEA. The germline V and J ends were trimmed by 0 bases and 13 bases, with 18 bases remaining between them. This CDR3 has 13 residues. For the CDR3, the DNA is TGCAGCGTTGAAGACAGACTATCTCGGGCGGGCACCTTC. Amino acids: CSVEDRLSRAGTF.

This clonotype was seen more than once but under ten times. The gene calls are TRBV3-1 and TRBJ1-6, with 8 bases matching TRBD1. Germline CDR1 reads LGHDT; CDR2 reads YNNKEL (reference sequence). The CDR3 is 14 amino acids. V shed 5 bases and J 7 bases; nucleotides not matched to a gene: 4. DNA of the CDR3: TGTGCCAGCAGCGACAGGGGAGGGAATTCACCCCTCCACTTT. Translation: CASSDRGGNSPLHF.

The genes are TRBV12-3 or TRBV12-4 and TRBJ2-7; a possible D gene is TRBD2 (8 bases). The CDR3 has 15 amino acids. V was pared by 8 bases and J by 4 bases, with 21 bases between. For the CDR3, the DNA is TGTGCCAGCCGCCCGGGGGGGGGACAGAAGTACGAGCAGTACTTC. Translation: CASRPGGGQKYEQYF.

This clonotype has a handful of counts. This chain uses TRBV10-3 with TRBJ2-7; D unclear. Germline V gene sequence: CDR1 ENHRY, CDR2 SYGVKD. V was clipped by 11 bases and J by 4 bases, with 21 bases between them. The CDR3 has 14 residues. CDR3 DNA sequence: TGTGCCGCTTCAGCCGGCCCAGTAGGGTACGAGCAGTACTTC. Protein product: CAASAGPVGYEQYF.

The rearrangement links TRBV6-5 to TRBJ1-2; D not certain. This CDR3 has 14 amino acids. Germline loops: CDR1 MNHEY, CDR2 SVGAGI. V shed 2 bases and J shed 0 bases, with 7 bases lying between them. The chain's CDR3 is CASSYMRANYGYTF. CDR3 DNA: TGTGCCAGCAGTTACATGAGGGCTAACTATGGCTACACCTTC.

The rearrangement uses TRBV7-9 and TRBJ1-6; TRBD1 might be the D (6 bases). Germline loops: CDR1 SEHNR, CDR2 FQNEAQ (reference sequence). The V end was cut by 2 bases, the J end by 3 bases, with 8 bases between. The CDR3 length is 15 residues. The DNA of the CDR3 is TGTGCCAGCAGCTTACAGGGGTTCTATAATTCACCCCTCCACTTT. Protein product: CASSLQGFYNSPLHF. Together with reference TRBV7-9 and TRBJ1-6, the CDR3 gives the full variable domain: DTGVSQNPRHKITKRGQNVTFRCDPISEHNRLYWYRQTLGQGPEFLTYFQNEAQLEKSRLLSDRFSAERPKGSFSTLEIQRTEQGDSAMYLCASSLQGFYNSPLHFGNGTRLTVT.

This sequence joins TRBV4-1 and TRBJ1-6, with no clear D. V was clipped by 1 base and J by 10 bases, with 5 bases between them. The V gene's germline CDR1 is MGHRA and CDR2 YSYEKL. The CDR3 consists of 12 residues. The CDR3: CASSQVESPLHF. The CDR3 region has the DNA TGCGCCAGCAGCCAAGTCGAATCACCCCTCCACTTT.

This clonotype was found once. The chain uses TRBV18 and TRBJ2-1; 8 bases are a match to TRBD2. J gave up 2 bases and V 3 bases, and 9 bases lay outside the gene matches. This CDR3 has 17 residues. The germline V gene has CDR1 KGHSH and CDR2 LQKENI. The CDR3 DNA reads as TGTGCCAGCTCACCGGCCCTACTAGCGGCAACCTACAATGAGCAGTTCTTC. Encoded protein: CASSPALLAATYNEQFF.

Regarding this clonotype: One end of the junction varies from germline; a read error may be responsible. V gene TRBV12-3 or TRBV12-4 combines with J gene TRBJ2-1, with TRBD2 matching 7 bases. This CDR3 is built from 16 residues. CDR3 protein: CVSSSGGGRNYNEQFF. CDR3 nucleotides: TGTGTCAGCAGTTCGGGCGGCGGGAGAAACTACAATGAGCAGTTCTTC.

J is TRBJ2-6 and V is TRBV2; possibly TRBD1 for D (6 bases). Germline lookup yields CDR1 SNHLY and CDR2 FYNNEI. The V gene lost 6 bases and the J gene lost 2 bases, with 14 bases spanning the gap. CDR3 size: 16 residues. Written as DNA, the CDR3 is TGTGCCAGCAGAACCAGTGGGGGCGCTGGGGCCAACGTCCTGACTTTC. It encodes CASRTSGGAGANVLTF.